This T cell receptor beta chain stems from a study of T cells after yellow fever vaccination. Germline V gives CDR1 LNHDA, CDR2 SQIVND (reference sequence). This CDR3 has 10 amino acids. V was clipped by 7 bases and J by 7 bases, with 7 bases between them. This clonotype was observed a few times. What it binds is unknown. Regarding the study as a whole: A minor fraction of clonotypes spanned both CD4 and CD8 compartments. Weaker, the secondary response had a peak occurring faster, on day 5 versus 15. Most primary-vaccination clones recurred post-booster (around 97% CD4, around 90% CD8).

5'RACE template switching generated TCR cDNA, adding a universal primer site and UMIs. TCRdb fed the 5' RACE reads into MiXCR, producing one record per CDR3 protein. Of some 150,000 distinct CDR3 sequences in the sample, 9.3% were seen once. The specimen comprised CD8+ T cells sorted from PBMCs, sampled 45 days after the yellow fever booster vaccination. The rearrangement uses TRBV19 and TRBJ1-2; D perhaps matches TRBD1 (5 bases). The source is a man younger than 35 who received the YFV17D yellow fever vaccine. CDR3 DNA: TGTGCCAGTATGGGACGTGGCTACACCTTC. Translation: CASMGRGYTF.